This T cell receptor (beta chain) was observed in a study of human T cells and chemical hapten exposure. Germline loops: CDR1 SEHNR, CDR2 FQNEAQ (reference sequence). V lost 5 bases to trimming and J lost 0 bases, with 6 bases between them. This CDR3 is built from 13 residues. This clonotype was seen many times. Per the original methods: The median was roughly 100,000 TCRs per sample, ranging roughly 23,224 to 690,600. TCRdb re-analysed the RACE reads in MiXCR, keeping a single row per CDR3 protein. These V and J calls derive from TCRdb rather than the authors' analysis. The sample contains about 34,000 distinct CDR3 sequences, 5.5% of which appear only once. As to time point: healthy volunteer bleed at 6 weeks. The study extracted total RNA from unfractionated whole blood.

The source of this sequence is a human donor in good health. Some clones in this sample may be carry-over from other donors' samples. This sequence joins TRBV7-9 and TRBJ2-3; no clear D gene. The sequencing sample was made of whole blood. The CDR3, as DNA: TGTGCCAGCAGCCGGCCGAGCACAGATACGCAGTATTTT. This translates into CASSRPSTDTQYF.